This T cell receptor beta chain was sequenced in a study of shared clonotypes between healthy human individuals. TCRdb's table, derived via immunoSEQ multiplex PCR, lists solely in-frame clones and lacks some. This table holds about 2.4 million clones, 93% found once. The CDR3 extends over 17 amino acids. Germline V gene data show CDR1 as SGHRS and CDR2 as YFSETQ. The V end lost 3 bases, the J end lost 2 bases, and 17 bases lay between the germline ends. What was sequenced was naive CD4+ T cells from PBMCs. Subset specified: CD45RA+ positively selected. V gene TRBV5-1 combines with J gene TRBJ1-4, with D perhaps matching TRBD1 (6 bases). The TCR comes from a man between 18 and 29 years old in good health. Some clones in this sample may be carry-over from other donors' samples. The CDR3 region is CASSWGRGGQTNEKLFF. Written as DNA, the CDR3 is TGCGCCAGCAGCTGGGGCAGGGGTGGACAGACTAATGAAAAACTGTTTTTT.